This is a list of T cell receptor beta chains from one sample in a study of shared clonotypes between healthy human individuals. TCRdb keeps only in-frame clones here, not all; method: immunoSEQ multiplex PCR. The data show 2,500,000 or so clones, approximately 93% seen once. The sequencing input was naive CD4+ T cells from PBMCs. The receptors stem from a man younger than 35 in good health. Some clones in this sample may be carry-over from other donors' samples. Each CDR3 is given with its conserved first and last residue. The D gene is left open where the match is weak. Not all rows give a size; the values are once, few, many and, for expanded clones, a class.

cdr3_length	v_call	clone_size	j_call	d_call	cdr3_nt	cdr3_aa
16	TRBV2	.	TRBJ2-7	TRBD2	TGTGCCAGCAGAGGGACTAGCGGGAGGGTCTCCTACGAGCAGTACTTC	CASRGTSGRVSYEQYF
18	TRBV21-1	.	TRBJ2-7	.	.	CASSKAFGSGTELYEQYF
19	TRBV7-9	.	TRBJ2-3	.	TGTGCCAGCAGCCCTCTACAGAACCGGGACTTCGCTAGCACAGATACGCAGTATTTT	CASSPLQNRDFASTDTQYF
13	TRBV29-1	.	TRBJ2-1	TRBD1	TGCAGCGCAGGGACAGGAGTTGACAATGAGCAGTTCTTC	CSAGTGVDNEQFF
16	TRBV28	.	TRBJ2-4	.	TGTGCCAGCAGTTTAGGGACGGAAATAGCCAAAAACATTCAGTACTTC	CASSLGTEIAKNIQYF
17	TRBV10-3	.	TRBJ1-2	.	TGTGCCATCAGTACCAGGGGAGGCCCAATGGTTGGAGATGGCTACACCTTC	CAISTRGGPMVGDGYTF
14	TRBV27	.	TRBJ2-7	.	TGTGCCAGCAGCCTCAGGAGAGTAGGCTACGAGCAGTACTTC	CASSLRRVGYEQYF
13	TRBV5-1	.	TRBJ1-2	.	TGCGCCAGCAGCCCCTCGACTGGGTATGGCTACACCTTC	CASSPSTGYGYTF
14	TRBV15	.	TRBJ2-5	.	TGTGCCACCGGTCGAACGCCAGCTACTGAGACCCAGTACTTC	CATGRTPATETQYF
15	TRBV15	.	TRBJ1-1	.	TGTGCCACCAGCAGAGGCCCCGGGGGCGGCACTGAAGCTTTCTTT	CATSRGPGGGTEAFF
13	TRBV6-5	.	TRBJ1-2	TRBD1	TGTGCCAGCAGTTACTCGAGAGACAGGGGACTAACCTTC	CASSYSRDRGLTF
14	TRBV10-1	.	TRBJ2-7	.	TGCGCCAGCAGTGATGGGGGCGGTTCCTACGAGCAGTACTTC	CASSDGGGSYEQYF
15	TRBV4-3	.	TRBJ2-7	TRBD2	TGCGCCAGCAGCCCCCTGCTAGCGGTATCCTACGAGCAGTACTTC	CASSPLLAVSYEQYF
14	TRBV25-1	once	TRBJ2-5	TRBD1	TGTGCCAGCAGTGACGGGACAGATCAAGAGACCCAGTACTTC	CASSDGTDQETQYF
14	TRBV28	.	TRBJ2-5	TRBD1	TGTGCCAGCACCGGGACAGGGGGCTGGGAGACCCAGTACTTC	CASTGTGGWETQYF
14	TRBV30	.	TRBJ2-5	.	TGTGCCTGGAGTGTAACAGGGAGGTTGGAGACCCAGTACTTC	CAWSVTGRLETQYF
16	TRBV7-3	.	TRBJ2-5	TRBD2	TGTGCCAGCAGCTCCCAAAGCGGGAGTAAGGGAGAGACCCAGTACTTC	CASSSQSGSKGETQYF
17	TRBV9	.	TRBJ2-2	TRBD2	TGTGCCAGCAGCGTAGCTGACGGGAGGGAGAACACCGGGGAGCTGTTTTTT	CASSVADGRENTGELFF
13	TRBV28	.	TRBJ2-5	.	TGTGCCAGCAGTGGGCGGGCCGTGGAGACCCAGTACTTC	CASSGRAVETQYF
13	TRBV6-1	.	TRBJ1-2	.	TGTGCCAGCAGCCCCGGACAGTACTATGGCTACACCTTC	CASSPGQYYGYTF
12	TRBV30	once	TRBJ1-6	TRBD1	TGTGCCTGGGACAGGGAAAATTCACCCCTCCACTTT	CAWDRENSPLHF
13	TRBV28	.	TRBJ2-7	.	TGTGCCAGCAGTTTAAGGTGGGGACACGAGCAGTACTTC	CASSLRWGHEQYF
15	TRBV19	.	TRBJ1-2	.	TGTGCCAGTACCACGGCCAGGGCTTCGGTTCACGGCTACACCTTC	CASTTARASVHGYTF
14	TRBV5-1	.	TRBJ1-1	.	TGCGCCAGCAGTCCGACAGGAGCGAACACTGAAGCTTTCTTT	CASSPTGANTEAFF
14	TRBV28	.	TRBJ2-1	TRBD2	TGTGCCAGCAGTCCTCTGACCCCGGGGGGTGAGCAGTTCTTC	CASSPLTPGGEQFF
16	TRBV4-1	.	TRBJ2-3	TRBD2	TGCGCCAGCAGCCAAGGACTAGCGGGAGGGACAGATACGCAGTATTTT	CASSQGLAGGTDTQYF
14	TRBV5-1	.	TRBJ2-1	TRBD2	TGCGCCAGCAGCTTTGCGGGAGCGGTTTATGAGCAGTTCTTC	CASSFAGAVYEQFF